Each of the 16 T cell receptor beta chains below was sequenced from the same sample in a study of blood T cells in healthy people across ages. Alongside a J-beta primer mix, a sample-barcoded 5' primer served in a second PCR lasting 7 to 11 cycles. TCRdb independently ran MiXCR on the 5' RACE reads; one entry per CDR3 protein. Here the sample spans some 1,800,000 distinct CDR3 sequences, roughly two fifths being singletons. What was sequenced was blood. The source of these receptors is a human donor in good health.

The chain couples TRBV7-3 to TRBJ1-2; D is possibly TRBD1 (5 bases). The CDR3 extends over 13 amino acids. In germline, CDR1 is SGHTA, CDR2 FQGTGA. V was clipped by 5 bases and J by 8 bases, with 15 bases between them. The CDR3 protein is CASSLQGIEGYTF. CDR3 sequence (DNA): TGTGCCAGCAGCCTGCAGGGTATTGAGGGCTACACCTTC.

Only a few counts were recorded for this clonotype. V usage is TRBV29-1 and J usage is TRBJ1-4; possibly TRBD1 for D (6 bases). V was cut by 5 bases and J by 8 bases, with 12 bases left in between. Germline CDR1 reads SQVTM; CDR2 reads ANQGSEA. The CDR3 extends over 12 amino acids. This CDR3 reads CSVFRGGEKLFF. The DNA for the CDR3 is TGCAGCGTTTTCCGAGGGGGGGAAAAACTGTTTTTT. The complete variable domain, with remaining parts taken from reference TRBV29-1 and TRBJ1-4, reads SAVISQKPSRDICQRGTSLTIQCQVDSQVTMMFWYRQQPGQSLTLIATANQGSEATYESGFVIDKFPISRPNLTFSTLTVSNMSPEDSSIYLCSVFRGGEKLFFGSGTQLSVL.

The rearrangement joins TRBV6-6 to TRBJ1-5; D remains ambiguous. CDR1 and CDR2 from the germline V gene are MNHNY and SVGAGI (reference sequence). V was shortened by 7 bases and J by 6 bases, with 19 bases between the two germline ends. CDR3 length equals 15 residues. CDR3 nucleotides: TGTGCCAGCACCCCCTGGGCGAAAGCCCCTCAGCCCCAGCATTTT. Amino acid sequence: CASTPWAKAPQPQHF.

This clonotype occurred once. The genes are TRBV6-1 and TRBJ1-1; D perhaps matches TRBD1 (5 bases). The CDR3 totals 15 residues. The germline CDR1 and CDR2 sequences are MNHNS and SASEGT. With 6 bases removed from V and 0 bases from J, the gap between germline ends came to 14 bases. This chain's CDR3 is CASRSPGRLNTEAFF. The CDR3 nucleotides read TGTGCCAGCAGATCTCCGGGACGTTTGAACACTGAAGCTTTCTTT.

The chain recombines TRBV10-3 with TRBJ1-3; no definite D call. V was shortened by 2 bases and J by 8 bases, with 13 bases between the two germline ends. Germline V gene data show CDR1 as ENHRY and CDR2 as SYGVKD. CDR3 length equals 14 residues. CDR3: CAISEPPEGDTIYF. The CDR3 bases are TGTGCCATCAGTGAGCCCCCGGAGGGTGACACCATATATTTT.

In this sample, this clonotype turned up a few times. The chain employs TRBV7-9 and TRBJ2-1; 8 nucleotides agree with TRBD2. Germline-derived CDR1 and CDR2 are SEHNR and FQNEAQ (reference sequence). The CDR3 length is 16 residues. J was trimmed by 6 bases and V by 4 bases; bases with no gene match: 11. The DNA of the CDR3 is TGTGCCAGCAGCTACCCAAGCGGGGGAGACCCCAATGAGCAGTTCTTC. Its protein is CASSYPSGGDPNEQFF.

CDR3 sequence: CSARQGILYNQPQHF. Written as DNA, the CDR3 is TGCAGTGCCCGACAGGGGATTCTCTACAATCAGCCCCAGCATTTT. The chain is built from TRBV20-1 and TRBJ1-5; 8 bases map to TRBD1. The CDR3 has 15 amino acids. In germline, CDR1 is DFQATT, CDR2 SNEGSKA (reference sequence). V lost 6 bases, J lost 3 bases, and 10 bases stayed unmatched.

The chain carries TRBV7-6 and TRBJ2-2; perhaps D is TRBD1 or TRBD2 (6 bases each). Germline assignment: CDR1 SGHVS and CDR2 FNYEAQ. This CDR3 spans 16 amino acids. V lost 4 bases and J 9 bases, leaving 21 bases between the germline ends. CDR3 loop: CASSSPGAGEVRELFF. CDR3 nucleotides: TGTGCCAGCAGCTCGCCGGGAGCAGGGGAAGTCAGGGAGCTGTTTTTT. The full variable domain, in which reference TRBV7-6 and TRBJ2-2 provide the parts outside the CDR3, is GAGVSQSPRYKVTKRGQDVALRCDPISGHVSLYWYRQALGQGPEFLTYFNYEAQQDKSGLPNDRFSAERPEGSISTLTIQRTEQRDSAMYRCASSSPGAGEVRELFFGEGSRLTVL.

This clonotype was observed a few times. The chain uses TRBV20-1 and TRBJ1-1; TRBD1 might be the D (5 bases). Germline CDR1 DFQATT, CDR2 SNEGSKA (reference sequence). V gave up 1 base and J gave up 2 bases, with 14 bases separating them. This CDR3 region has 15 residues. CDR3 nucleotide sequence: TGCAGTGCTAGAGTCCGCCGGGGGGATAACACTGAAGCTTTCTTT. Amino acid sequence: CSARVRRGDNTEAFF.

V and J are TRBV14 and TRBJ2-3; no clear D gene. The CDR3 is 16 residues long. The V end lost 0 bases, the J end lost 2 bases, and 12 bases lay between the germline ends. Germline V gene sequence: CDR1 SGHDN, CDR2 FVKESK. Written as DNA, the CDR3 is TGTGCCAGCAGCCAAGATTCCCTCTCCCTCACAGATACGCAGTATTTT. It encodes CASSQDSLSLTDTQYF.

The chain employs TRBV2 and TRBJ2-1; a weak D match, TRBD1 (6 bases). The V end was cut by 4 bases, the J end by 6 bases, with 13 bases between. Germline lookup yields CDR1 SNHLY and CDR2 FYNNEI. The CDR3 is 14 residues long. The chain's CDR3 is CASSARDNLNEQFF. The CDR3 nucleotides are TGTGCCAGCAGTGCCCGGGACAACCTCAATGAGCAGTTCTTC.

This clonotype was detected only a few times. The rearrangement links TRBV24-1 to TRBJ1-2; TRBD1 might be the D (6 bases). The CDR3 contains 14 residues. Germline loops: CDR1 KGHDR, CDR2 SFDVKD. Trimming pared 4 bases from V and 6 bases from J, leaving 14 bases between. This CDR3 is CATSDVRGYDGYTF. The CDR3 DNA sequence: TGTGCCACCAGTGACGTAAGGGGGTATGATGGCTACACCTTC.

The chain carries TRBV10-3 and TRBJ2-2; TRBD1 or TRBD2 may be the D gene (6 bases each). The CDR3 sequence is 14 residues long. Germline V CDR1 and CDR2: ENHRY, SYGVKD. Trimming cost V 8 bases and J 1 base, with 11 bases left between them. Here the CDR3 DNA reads TGTGCCATCGGGGAGGACAGGAACACCGGGGAGCTGTTTTTT. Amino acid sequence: CAIGEDRNTGELFF.

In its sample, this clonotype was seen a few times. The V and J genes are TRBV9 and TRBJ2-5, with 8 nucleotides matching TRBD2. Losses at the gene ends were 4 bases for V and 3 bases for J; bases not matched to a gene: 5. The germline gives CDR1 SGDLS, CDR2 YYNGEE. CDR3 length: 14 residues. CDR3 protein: CASSFGGEKETQYF. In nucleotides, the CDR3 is TGTGCCAGCAGCTTCGGGGGGGAGAAAGAGACCCAGTACTTC.

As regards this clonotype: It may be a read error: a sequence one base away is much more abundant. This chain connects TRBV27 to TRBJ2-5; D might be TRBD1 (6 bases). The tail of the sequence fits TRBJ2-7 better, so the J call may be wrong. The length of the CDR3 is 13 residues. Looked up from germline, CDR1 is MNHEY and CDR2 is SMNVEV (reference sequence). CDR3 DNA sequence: TGTGCCGCCAGGACAGATCTACACTACGAGCAGTACTTC. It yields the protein CAARTDLHYEQYF.

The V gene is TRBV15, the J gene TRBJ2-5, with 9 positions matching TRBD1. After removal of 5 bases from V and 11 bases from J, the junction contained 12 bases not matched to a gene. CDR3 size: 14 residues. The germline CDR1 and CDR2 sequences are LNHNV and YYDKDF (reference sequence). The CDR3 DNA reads TGTGCCACCAGCGAAGATCCGGGACAGGGTGGGCAGTACTTC. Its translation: CATSEDPGQGGQYF.